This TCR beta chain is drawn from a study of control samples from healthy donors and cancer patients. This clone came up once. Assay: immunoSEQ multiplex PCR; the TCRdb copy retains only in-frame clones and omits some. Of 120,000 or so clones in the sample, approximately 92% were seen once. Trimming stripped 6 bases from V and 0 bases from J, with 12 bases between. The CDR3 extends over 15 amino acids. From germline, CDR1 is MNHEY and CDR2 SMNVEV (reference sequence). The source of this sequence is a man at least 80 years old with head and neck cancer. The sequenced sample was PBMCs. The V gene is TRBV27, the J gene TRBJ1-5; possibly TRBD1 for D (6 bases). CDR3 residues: CASRIGQYSNQPQHF. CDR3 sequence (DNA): TGTGCCAGCAGGATAGGACAGTATAGCAATCAGCCCCAGCATTTT.